This is a list of T cell receptor beta chains from one sample in a study of T cells in Graves' hyperthyroidism and ophthalmopathy. Using its own MiXCR run on the multiplex PCR reads, TCRdb lists one record per CDR3 protein. The sample has about 600,000 distinct CDR3 sequences, about 14% seen once; the top ten hold 9.5% to 15%. The source material was blood. The receptor source for this set is a woman aged 50 to 60 with Graves' ophthalmopathy. The CDR3 runs from the conserved cysteine through the conserved F or W. The D gene is left open where the match is weak. Some rows have no size entry. The others give once, few or many, or a class for an expanded clone.

d_gene: -
v_gene: TRBV20-1
j_gene: TRBJ1-3
abundance: few
CDR3aa: CSARDATSSGNTIYF
CDR3nt: TGCAGTGCTAGAGATGCCACTAGCTCTGGAAACACCATATATTTT

d_gene: -
v_gene: TRBV5-8
j_gene: TRBJ2-7
abundance: many
CDR3aa: CASRDPAGLSYEQYF
CDR3nt: TGTGCCAGCAGAGACCCGGCGGGCCTCTCCTACGAGCAGTACTTC

d_gene: -
v_gene: TRBV6-2/TRBV6-3
j_gene: TRBJ2-2
abundance: -
CDR3aa: CASSYLRSTGELFF
CDR3nt: TGTGCCAGCAGTTACCTCCGGTCCACCGGGGAGCTGTTTTTT

d_gene: -
v_gene: TRBV2
j_gene: TRBJ1-2
abundance: many
CDR3aa: CASRATGVLYTNYGYTF
CDR3nt: TGTGCCAGCAGAGCAACCGGGGTACTGTACACGAATTATGGCTACACCTTC

d_gene: -
v_gene: TRBV2
j_gene: TRBJ2-1
abundance: many
CDR3aa: CASSNLNNEQFF
CDR3nt: TGTGCCAGCAGCAACCTCAACAATGAGCAGTTCTTC

d_gene: -
v_gene: TRBV28
j_gene: TRBJ1-2
abundance: many
CDR3aa: CASSLIGPGYGYTF
CDR3nt: TGTGCCAGCAGTTTAATAGGGCCTGGCTATGGCTACACCTTC

d_gene: -
v_gene: TRBV28
j_gene: TRBJ2-7
abundance: many
CDR3aa: CASAFRDTTYEQYF
CDR3nt: TGTGCCAGCGCATTCCGGGACACCACCTACGAGCAGTACTTC

d_gene: TRBD2
v_gene: TRBV14
j_gene: TRBJ2-1
abundance: -
CDR3aa: CASSQGSGDNEQFF
CDR3nt: TGTGCCAGCAGCCAAGGTAGCGGGGACAATGAGCAGTTCTTC

d_gene: TRBD1
v_gene: TRBV20-1
j_gene: TRBJ2-7
abundance: few
CDR3aa: CSAREGGAFYEQYF
CDR3nt: TGCAGTGCCCGGGAAGGGGGCGCTTTTTACGAGCAGTACTTC

d_gene: TRBD1
v_gene: TRBV19
j_gene: TRBJ1-2
abundance: -
CDR3aa: CASSGTASSNYGYTF
CDR3nt: TGTGCCAGTAGCGGGACAGCGTCTTCCAACTATGGCTACACCTTC

d_gene: -
v_gene: TRBV7-2
j_gene: TRBJ2-3
abundance: many
CDR3aa: CASSLVYRSDTQYF
CDR3nt: TGTGCCAGCAGCTTAGTCTACAGGTCGGATACGCAGTATTTT

d_gene: TRBD1
v_gene: TRBV20-1
j_gene: TRBJ1-2
abundance: -
CDR3aa: CSARGDRGPPSYGYTF
CDR3nt: TGCAGTGCTAGGGGGGACAGGGGACCACCAAGCTATGGCTACACCTTC

d_gene: TRBD1
v_gene: TRBV2
j_gene: TRBJ2-1
abundance: many
CDR3aa: CASSGDRGQWHNEQFF
CDR3nt: TGTGCCAGCAGTGGGGACAGGGGGCAGTGGCACAATGAGCAGTTCTTC

d_gene: -
v_gene: TRBV30
j_gene: TRBJ2-7
abundance: many
CDR3aa: CAWSVGRQGPSYEQYF
CDR3nt: TGTGCCTGGAGTGTAGGGAGGCAGGGACCTTCCTACGAGCAGTACTTC

d_gene: -
v_gene: TRBV12-5
j_gene: TRBJ2-5
abundance: -
CDR3aa: CASGPLGEYF
CDR3nt: TGTGCTAGTGGTCCCCTCGGGGAGTACTTC

d_gene: -
v_gene: TRBV12-3/TRBV12-4
j_gene: TRBJ2-6
abundance: few
CDR3aa: CASTDFLPGANVLTF
CDR3nt: TGTGCCAGCACGGACTTTCTTCCTGGGGCCAACGTCCTGACTTTC

d_gene: -
v_gene: TRBV11-2
j_gene: TRBJ2-1
abundance: many
CDR3aa: CASSLLNGDLGNEQFF
CDR3nt: TGTGCCAGCAGCTTGCTCAATGGGGACTTGGGCAATGAGCAGTTCTTC

d_gene: -
v_gene: TRBV27
j_gene: TRBJ1-1
abundance: -
CDR3aa: CASLGVLHSRFEAFF
CDR3nt: TGTGCCAGCCTTGGGGTACTCCACAGTCGATTTGAAGCTTTCTTT

d_gene: -
v_gene: TRBV10-3
j_gene: TRBJ2-7
abundance: many
CDR3aa: CAISRPTRSEQYF
CDR3nt: TGTGCCATCAGCAGACCCACTAGGAGCGAGCAGTACTTC

d_gene: TRBD1
v_gene: TRBV7-2
j_gene: TRBJ2-3
abundance: few
CDR3aa: CACTDRGRWDTQYF
CDR3nt: TGTGCCTGCACTGACAGGGGGCGCTGGGATACGCAGTATTTT

d_gene: TRBD1
v_gene: TRBV3-1
j_gene: TRBJ1-2
abundance: few
CDR3aa: CASTRGGTRGYTF
CDR3nt: TGTGCCAGCACGAGAGGGGGCACCCGGGGCTACACCTTC

d_gene: TRBD1
v_gene: TRBV19
j_gene: TRBJ2-7
abundance: few
CDR3aa: CASSKDRVYEQYF
CDR3nt: TGTGCCAGTAGTAAGGACAGGGTCTACGAGCAGTACTTC

d_gene: TRBD1
v_gene: TRBV6-1
j_gene: TRBJ1-2
abundance: many
CDR3aa: CASRGTGHARYGYTF
CDR3nt: TGTGCCAGCAGGGGGACAGGCCATGCCCGCTATGGCTACACCTTC

d_gene: TRBD1
v_gene: TRBV18
j_gene: TRBJ2-7
abundance: many
CDR3aa: CASSPGTGAQSEQYF
CDR3nt: TGTGCCAGCTCACCCGGGACAGGGGCTCAGTCCGAGCAGTACTTC

d_gene: -
v_gene: TRBV7-3
j_gene: TRBJ2-3
abundance: many
CDR3aa: CASSSEYGGSTDTQYF
CDR3nt: TGTGCCAGCAGCTCCGAATATGGCGGTAGCACAGATACGCAGTATTTT

d_gene: -
v_gene: TRBV30
j_gene: TRBJ2-3
abundance: many
CDR3aa: CAWSVPGRGDTQYF
CDR3nt: TGTGCCTGGAGTGTTCCGGGGCGGGGTGATACGCAGTATTTT

d_gene: -
v_gene: TRBV3-2
j_gene: TRBJ1-1
abundance: many
CDR3aa: CASSQDRGALFPTEAFF
CDR3nt: TGTGCCAGCAGCCAAGATCGAGGGGCCCTTTTCCCCACTGAAGCTTTCTTT

d_gene: -
v_gene: TRBV25-1
j_gene: TRBJ2-7
abundance: -
CDR3aa: CASHKNPSEPGSSYEQYF
CDR3nt: TGTGCCAGCCACAAAAACCCTTCGGAGCCCGGAAGCTCCTACGAGCAGTACTTC

d_gene: -
v_gene: TRBV7-2
j_gene: TRBJ1-4
abundance: -
CDR3aa: CASSLAIGQGIEKLFF
CDR3nt: TGTGCCAGCAGCTTAGCGATTGGACAAGGGATTGAAAAACTGTTTTTT

d_gene: TRBD1
v_gene: TRBV30
j_gene: TRBJ2-7
abundance: many
CDR3aa: CAWNPGTGGYEQYF
CDR3nt: TGTGCCTGGAACCCCGGGACAGGGGGCTACGAGCAGTACTTC

d_gene: TRBD1
v_gene: TRBV7-8
j_gene: TRBJ2-5
abundance: few
CDR3aa: CASSPNGIRGQETQYF
CDR3nt: TGTGCCAGCAGCCCGAATGGTATCAGGGGGCAAGAGACCCAGTACTTC

d_gene: -
v_gene: TRBV14
j_gene: TRBJ2-7
abundance: -
CDR3aa: CASSPQELWDHTPYEQYF
CDR3nt: TGTGCCAGCAGCCCCCAAGAGCTCTGGGACCACACCCCCTACGAGCAGTACTTC

d_gene: -
v_gene: TRBV7-9
j_gene: TRBJ1-2
abundance: many
CDR3aa: CASSSRQVLSYTF
CDR3nt: TGTGCCAGCAGCTCAAGGCAGGTCTTGAGCTACACCTTC

d_gene: TRBD1
v_gene: TRBV6-5
j_gene: TRBJ1-6
abundance: -
CDR3aa: CASSYLHGTGRNSPLHF
CDR3nt: TGTGCCAGCAGTTACTTACATGGGACAGGGAGGAATTCACCCCTCCACTTT

d_gene: TRBD1
v_gene: TRBV20-1
j_gene: TRBJ1-3
abundance: few
CDR3aa: CSARDWAGGIGNTIYF
CDR3nt: TGCAGTGCTAGAGATTGGGCAGGGGGAATTGGAAACACCATATATTTT

d_gene: -
v_gene: TRBV9
j_gene: TRBJ2-3
abundance: few
CDR3aa: CASSVGTRTDTQYF
CDR3nt: TGTGCCAGCAGCGTAGGTACCCGCACAGATACGCAGTATTTT

d_gene: -
v_gene: TRBV9
j_gene: TRBJ2-2
abundance: few
CDR3aa: CASSVLRSSTGELFF
CDR3nt: TGTGCCAGCAGCGTACTAAGGTCGTCCACCGGGGAGCTGTTTTTT

d_gene: TRBD2
v_gene: TRBV7-8
j_gene: TRBJ2-1
abundance: many
CDR3aa: CASSSTVLSGSAYNEQFF
CDR3nt: TGTGCCAGCAGCTCAACTGTCCTTAGCGGGAGTGCCTACAATGAGCAGTTCTTC

d_gene: TRBD2
v_gene: TRBV5-1
j_gene: TRBJ2-1
abundance: -
CDR3aa: CASSFGEGNEQFF
CDR3nt: TGCGCCAGCAGCTTTGGGGAGGGAAATGAGCAGTTCTTC

d_gene: TRBD1
v_gene: TRBV6-1
j_gene: TRBJ2-6
abundance: few
CDR3aa: CASSAFGTGAGANVLTF
CDR3nt: TGTGCCAGCAGTGCCTTCGGGACAGGGGCTGGGGCCAACGTCCTGACTTTC

d_gene: -
v_gene: TRBV7-2
j_gene: TRBJ2-7
abundance: many
CDR3aa: CASSLYRGSSYEQYF
CDR3nt: TGTGCCAGCAGCTTATACAGAGGGAGCTCCTACGAGCAGTACTTC

d_gene: -
v_gene: TRBV28
j_gene: TRBJ1-2
abundance: many
CDR3aa: CASLKGGSGYTF
CDR3nt: TGTGCCAGCCTAAAGGGCGGGTCTGGCTACACCTTC

d_gene: -
v_gene: TRBV5-4
j_gene: TRBJ2-2
abundance: -
CDR3aa: CASSPRQANTGELFF
CDR3nt: TGTGCCAGCTCTCCTCGACAGGCAAACACCGGGGAGCTGTTTTTT

d_gene: -
v_gene: TRBV10-3
j_gene: TRBJ2-3
abundance: few
CDR3aa: CATRGDTQYF
CDR3nt: TGTGCCACCCGAGGGGATACGCAGTATTTT

d_gene: TRBD2
v_gene: TRBV28
j_gene: TRBJ2-7
abundance: many
CDR3aa: CASSPGLADPYEQYF
CDR3nt: TGTGCCAGCAGTCCGGGACTAGCGGATCCCTACGAGCAGTACTTC

d_gene: TRBD2
v_gene: TRBV6-2/TRBV6-3
j_gene: TRBJ2-7
abundance: many
CDR3aa: CASTSGSVYEQYF
CDR3nt: TGTGCCAGCACTAGCGGGAGTGTCTACGAGCAGTACTTC

d_gene: TRBD1
v_gene: TRBV20-1
j_gene: TRBJ2-7
abundance: once
CDR3aa: CSASDTGTGESEQYF
CDR3nt: TGCAGTGCTAGTGATACCGGGACAGGGGAAAGCGAGCAGTACTTC

d_gene: -
v_gene: TRBV6-2/TRBV6-3
j_gene: TRBJ2-5
abundance: many
CDR3aa: CASSHRVAETQYF
CDR3nt: TGTGCCAGCAGCCACAGGGTGGCGGAGACCCAGTACTTC

d_gene: TRBD1
v_gene: TRBV28
j_gene: TRBJ1-1
abundance: few
CDR3aa: CASSQHRGGVEKAFF
CDR3nt: TGTGCCAGCAGCCAACACAGGGGTGGTGTTGAGAAAGCTTTCTTT

d_gene: -
v_gene: TRBV3-1
j_gene: TRBJ1-3
abundance: many
CDR3aa: CASSQSYRQSSGNTIYF
CDR3nt: TGTGCCAGCAGCCAATCGTACAGGCAGAGCTCTGGAAACACCATATATTTT

d_gene: -
v_gene: TRBV4-1
j_gene: TRBJ2-4
abundance: -
CDR3aa: CASSPGSRNIQYF
CDR3nt: TGTGCCAGCAGCCCCGGGAGCAGAAACATTCAGTACTTC

d_gene: -
v_gene: TRBV7-9
j_gene: TRBJ2-1
abundance: many
CDR3aa: CASSSRGGGVYNEQFF
CDR3nt: TGTGCCAGCAGCTCAAGGGGCGGCGGGGTATACAATGAGCAGTTCTTC

d_gene: -
v_gene: TRBV28
j_gene: TRBJ2-5
abundance: many
CDR3aa: CASTRGPTAETQYF
CDR3nt: TGTGCCAGCACCCGAGGACCGACGGCGGAGACCCAGTACTTC

d_gene: -
v_gene: TRBV30
j_gene: TRBJ1-5
abundance: many
CDR3aa: CAWSVGANRPQHF
CDR3nt: TGTGCCTGGAGTGTGGGGGCTAATCGGCCCCAGCATTTT

d_gene: TRBD2
v_gene: TRBV18
j_gene: TRBJ2-3
abundance: many
CDR3aa: CASSRNLAGVTTDTQYF
CDR3nt: TGTGCCAGCTCACGCAATCTAGCGGGAGTCACGACAGATACGCAGTATTTT

d_gene: -
v_gene: TRBV30
j_gene: TRBJ2-7
abundance: many
CDR3aa: CAWNGPRVEQYF
CDR3nt: TGTGCCTGGAATGGGCCCAGGGTAGAGCAGTACTTC

d_gene: -
v_gene: TRBV3-2
j_gene: TRBJ2-1
abundance: many
CDR3aa: CASSQLPSRLADNEQFF
CDR3nt: TGTGCCAGCAGCCAATTACCCTCCCGACTAGCGGACAATGAGCAGTTCTTC

d_gene: -
v_gene: TRBV28
j_gene: TRBJ2-1
abundance: many
CDR3aa: CASINLEEGPNNEQFF
CDR3nt: TGTGCCAGCATTAATCTAGAGGAGGGACCGAACAATGAGCAGTTCTTC

d_gene: -
v_gene: TRBV28
j_gene: TRBJ2-7
abundance: few
CDR3aa: CASTKRGTGVYEQYF
CDR3nt: TGTGCCAGCACCAAAAGAGGGACTGGGGTATACGAGCAGTACTTC